One and the same sample provided the 26 T cell receptor beta chains below, sequenced in a study of blood T cells in healthy people across ages. Through a sample-barcoded 5' primer and a J-beta primer mix, a second PCR was run for 7 to 11 cycles. TCRdb itself ran the 5' RACE reads through MiXCR, one entry per CDR3 protein. The sample contains about 640,000 distinct CDR3 sequences, under 30% of which appear only once. Sequenced material: blood. These receptor sequences come from a woman of 80 years or more in good health.

This clonotype was seen a few times. This chain links TRBV18 with TRBJ2-3, with D unresolved. The CDR3 runs 14 residues. V dropped 3 bases and J dropped 0 bases, with 7 bases sitting between them. Germline CDR1 is KGHSH and CDR2 is LQKENI. CDR3 residues: CASSPTPSTDTQYF. The CDR3 nucleotides are TGTGCCAGCTCACCGACACCTAGCACAGATACGCAGTATTTT. The variable domain in full, completed from reference TRBV18 and TRBJ2-3, reads NAGVMQNPRHLVRRRGQEARLRCSPMKGHSHVYWYRQLPEEGLKFMVYLQKENIIDESGMPKERFSAEFPKEGPSILRIQQVVRGDSAAYFCASSPTPSTDTQYFGPGTRLTVL.

This clonotype was seen ten or more times. The chain combines TRBV6-4 with TRBJ2-1; 8 bases are a match to TRBD2. J was trimmed by 7 bases and V by 8 bases; bases with no gene match: 13. This CDR3 is 15 amino acids long. The germline CDR1 and CDR2 sequences are MRHNA and SNTAGT. The CDR3 DNA sequence: TGTGCCAGCCGCGTCGAAGCGGGAGCCGGTAATGAGCAGTTCTTC. It encodes CASRVEAGAGNEQFF.

At least ten counts were recorded for this clonotype. The J gene is TRBJ1-6, the V gene TRBV5-1; D call uncertain. This CDR3 is 15 amino acids long. The germline V gene has CDR1 SGHRS and CDR2 YFSETQ. V dropped 0 bases and J dropped 9 bases, with 13 bases sitting between them. In nucleotides, the CDR3 is TGCGCCAGCAGCTTGGACGGAGCTCTTAGTTCACCCCTCCACTTT. Protein: CASSLDGALSSPLHF.

The chain joins TRBV5-1 to TRBJ2-7, with 11 bases that match TRBD1. This CDR3 contains 15 residues. Germline trimming cut 0 bases from V and 6 bases from J; bases unmatched to any gene: 5. Germline V gives CDR1 SGHRS, CDR2 YFSETQ. The CDR3 here is CASSLEGTGGSEQYF. The CDR3 bases are TGCGCCAGCAGCTTGGAAGGGACAGGGGGTTCCGAGCAGTACTTC.

This clonotype was picked up many times. The chain has TRBV28 and TRBJ2-1; 10 nucleotides align to TRBD2. Germline lookup yields CDR1 MDHEN and CDR2 SYDVKM. There are 14 residues in the CDR3. The V and J ends lost 11 bases and 6 bases, in that order; junction bases with no gene match: 10. CDR3 sequence: CAAERLAGSNEQFF. The CDR3 DNA follows: TGTGCCGCAGAGAGACTAGCGGGTTCCAATGAGCAGTTCTTC.

This clonotype was detected many times. The chain employs TRBV7-9 and TRBJ1-5, with D perhaps matching TRBD1 (6 bases). Germline V gives CDR1 SEHNR, CDR2 FQNEAQ (reference sequence). CDR3 length: 14 amino acids. V lost 4 bases to trimming and J lost 5 bases, with 12 bases between them. CDR3 sequence reads: CASSSHREHQPQHF. As DNA, the CDR3 is TGTGCCAGCAGCTCTCACAGGGAGCATCAGCCCCAGCATTTT.

This clonotype was seen repeatedly, ten times or more. The chain employs TRBV5-1 and TRBJ1-2; D ambiguous. This CDR3 has 12 amino acids. Germline lookup yields CDR1 SGHRS and CDR2 YFSETQ. The V end was cut by 1 base, the J end by 3 bases, with 4 bases between. The CDR3 is CASSLTDYGYTF. DNA for the CDR3: TGCGCCAGCAGCTTGACAGACTATGGCTACACCTTC.

Of note for this clonotype: This could be a read error, since a much larger clone is one nucleotide away. This rearrangement joins TRBV28 to TRBJ2-7; 7 bases match TRBD2. The CDR3 has 14 residues. The germline V gene encodes CDR1 MDHEN and CDR2 SYDVKM. J lost 0 bases, V lost 7 bases, and 6 bases had no gene match. The CDR3 protein is CASIRGDSSYEQYF. The DNA for the CDR3 is TGTGCCAGCATACGGGGGGACTCCTCCTACGAGCAGTACTTC.

This clonotype was detected only a few times. Since a much larger clone is just one base distant, this may be a read error. V and J are TRBV10-3 and TRBJ2-5; 10 bases line up with TRBD2. The tail of the sequence fits TRBJ2-7 better, so the J call may be wrong. The CDR3 loop spans 15 amino acids. CDR1 is ENHRY and CDR2 is SYGVKD in the germline V gene. CDR3 sequence: CAISACGTSVSEQYF. CDR3 DNA: TGTGCCATCAGTGCGTGCGGGACTAGCGTCAGCGAGCAGTACTTC.

The table lists this clonotype with a few counts. The V and J genes are TRBV9 and TRBJ1-2, with a tentative D call TRBD1 (6 bases). CDR3 length equals 12 residues. Trimming removed 3 bases at V and 7 bases at J, with 10 bases between. Germline loops: CDR1 SGDLS, CDR2 YYNGEE. The CDR3 DNA sequence: TGTGCCAGCAGCGATAGGACAGTTGGCTACACCTTC. Protein sequence: CASSDRTVGYTF.

In regard to this clonotype: A much larger clone lies a single base off, so this may be a read error. The V and J genes are TRBV7-2 and TRBJ1-2, with a tentative D call TRBD1 (5 bases). The germline gives CDR1 SGHTA, CDR2 FQGNSA. CDR3 size: 16 residues. CDR3 DNA sequence: TGTGCCGGCAGCTTTAAGGGGATAGGAGGTAAAAATGGCTACACCTTC. Protein product: CAGSFKGIGGKNGYTF. Variable domain in full (rest from reference TRBV7-2 and TRBJ1-2): GAGVSQSPSNKVTEKGKDVELRCDPISGHTALYWYRQSLGQGLEFLIYFQGNSAPDKSGLPSDRFSAERTGGSVSTLTIQRTQQEDSAVYLCAGSFKGIGGKNGYTFGSGTRLTVV.

The J gene is TRBJ2-5, the V gene TRBV29-1; maybe TRBD2 (6 bases). CDR3 length equals 14 residues. Germline V CDR1 and CDR2: SQVTM, ANQGSEA. V shed 7 bases and J shed 1 base, with 16 bases lying between them. The CDR3 DNA is TGCAGCGGTCACCCTAGCGATGGCCAAGAGACCCAGTACTTC. It translates to CSGHPSDGQETQYF.

In this sample, this clonotype turned up many times. This chain joins TRBV12-3 or TRBV12-4 and TRBJ1-4; maybe TRBD1 (5 bases). The CDR3 extends over 16 amino acids. With 5 bases removed from V and 8 bases from J, the gap between germline ends came to 21 bases. CDR3 bases: TGTGCCAGCAGTCGAAAGGGTGGCGGCGGGGCCGAAAAACTGTTTTTT. This codes for CASSRKGGGGAEKLFF.

This clonotype was counted a single time. V usage is TRBV11-2 and J usage is TRBJ2-5, with D perhaps assigned TRBD1 or TRBD2 (6 bases each). Per germline, CDR1 SGHAT and CDR2 FQNNGV. This CDR3 has 16 amino acids. Trimming shortened V by 5 bases and J by 1 base, and 17 bases separated the two germline ends. For the CDR3, the DNA is TGTGCCAGCAGCCATGAAGGGGGGTTGATCCAAGAGACCCAGTACTTC. Amino acid sequence: CASSHEGGLIQETQYF.

This clonotype was detected ten times or more. The chain has TRBV15 and TRBJ1-2; D is perhaps TRBD1 (5 bases). The V gene lost 4 bases and the J gene lost 7 bases, with 16 bases spanning the gap. Germline CDR1 and CDR2: LNHNV and YYDKDF (reference sequence). The CDR3 loop spans 14 amino acids. The CDR3 here is CATSTAGRGGGYTF. The CDR3 nucleotides are TGTGCCACCAGCACCGCCGGGAGGGGAGGTGGCTACACCTTC.

The gene calls are TRBV24-1 and TRBJ2-2, with TRBD1 as a possible D gene (5 bases). CDR1 KGHDR and CDR2 SFDVKD come from the germline V gene. The CDR3 consists of 15 residues. Deletions cut 3 bases from V and 6 bases from J, with 13 bases between. The CDR3 nucleotides read TGTGCCACCAGTGATGCCAAGGGGTTGTCCGGGGAGCTGTTTTTT. It yields the protein CATSDAKGLSGELFF.

This clonotype was found many times. The chain uses TRBV6-5 and TRBJ1-1, with D tentatively TRBD1 (6 bases). This CDR3 is built from 13 residues. Germline V gene lookup returns CDR1 MNHEY and CDR2 SVGAGI. V gave up 5 bases and J gave up 7 bases, with 14 bases separating them. CDR3 sequence reads: CASSQLRGIEAFF. CDR3 sequence (DNA): TGTGCCAGCAGTCAGCTCAGGGGTATTGAAGCTTTCTTT.

The table lists this clonotype with a few counts. This chain links TRBV9 with TRBJ1-6, with TRBD1 matching 9 bases. The CDR3 length is 16 residues. V was pared by 0 bases and J by 9 bases, with 7 bases of the junction left unmatched. Germline-derived CDR1 and CDR2 are SGDLS and YYNGEE. CDR3 in DNA: TGTGCCAGCAGCGTAGGGCGTGGGACAGGGATTTCACCCCTCCACTTT. The encoded protein is CASSVGRGTGISPLHF.

As DNA, the CDR3 is TGTGCCAGCAGTTACTCGCGGGTGTTGGTTGAAGCTTTCTTT. Its translation: CASSYSRVLVEAFF. The chain has TRBV6-5 and TRBJ1-1; no firm D call. The V gene's germline CDR1 is MNHEY and CDR2 SVGAGI. The CDR3 has 14 residues. The V gene lost 0 bases and the J gene lost 7 bases, with 12 bases spanning the gap.

V is TRBV5-1 and J is TRBJ2-2; D perhaps matches TRBD2 (5 bases). Germline V gene data show CDR1 as SGHRS and CDR2 as YFSETQ. The CDR3 sequence is 17 residues long. V lost 0 bases and J 6 bases, leaving 18 bases between the germline ends. The CDR3: CASSLDGVRLYSGELFF. The CDR3 DNA reads as TGCGCCAGCAGCTTGGACGGGGTTAGGTTGTATTCCGGGGAGCTGTTTTTT.

Concerning this clonotype: A much larger clone differs from this one at a single base, so this may be a read error. The genes are TRBV12-3 or TRBV12-4 and TRBJ1-2; D is unclear. This CDR3 region has 13 residues. The DNA of the CDR3 is TGTACCAGCACCCGAGACACGTTCTATGGCTACACCTTC. Translating gives CTSTRDTFYGYTF.

This clonotype showed up many times. This rearrangement joins TRBV5-1 to TRBJ2-3; maybe TRBD2 (5 bases). This CDR3 comprises 14 residues. V lost 4 bases, J lost 3 bases, and 12 bases lay in between. Germline loops: CDR1 SGHRS, CDR2 YFSETQ. CDR3 nucleotide sequence: TGCGCCAGCAGCCCGAACGGAGGAACAGATACGCAGTATTTT. Its translation is CASSPNGGTDTQYF. The entire variable domain, with the rest obtained from reference TRBV5-1 and TRBJ2-3, is as follows: KAGVTQTPRYLIKTRGQQVTLSCSPISGHRSVSWYQQTPGQGLQFLFEYFSETQRNKGNFPGRFSGRQFSNSRSEMNVSTLELGDSALYLCASSPNGGTDTQYFGPGTRLTVL.

On this clonotype itself: This may stem from a read error, because a much larger clone lies one nucleotide away. The chain employs TRBV7-2 and TRBJ1-2; D gene unclear. V was shortened by 5 bases and J by 2 bases, with 12 bases between the two germline ends. The CDR3 totals 14 residues. CDR1 and CDR2 from the germline V gene are SGHTA and FQGNSA. CDR3 DNA sequence: TGTGCCAGCAGCCGAGAGGGAGAGAACTATGGCTACACCTTC. Translation: CASSREGENYGYTF.

The chain links TRBV30 to TRBJ1-4; D perhaps matches TRBD1 (6 bases). Trimming removed 4 bases from V and 6 bases from J, with 12 bases in between. Germline V gives CDR1 GTSNPN, CDR2 SVGIG (reference sequence). The CDR3 extends over 13 amino acids. The CDR3, as DNA: TGTGCCTGGAATCAGGGGACCCATGAAAAACTGTTTTTT. This encodes CAWNQGTHEKLFF.

This clonotype was counted only a few times. The chain's CDR3 is CSVDGQGAVTEAFF. In DNA form, the CDR3 reads TGCAGCGTTGATGGACAGGGGGCTGTCACTGAAGCTTTCTTT. The chain carries TRBV29-1 and TRBJ1-1, with 11 bases that match TRBD1. Per the germline V gene, CDR1 is SQVTM and CDR2 is ANQGSEA. The V and J ends lost 3 bases and 4 bases, in that order; junction bases with no gene match: 4. The CDR3 extends over 14 amino acids.

This clonotype occurred many times. The chain carries TRBV4-1 and TRBJ2-7, with 10 bases lining up with TRBD1. V dropped 0 bases and J dropped 6; count of bases not matched to a gene: 8. CDR1 MGHRA and CDR2 YSYEKL come from the germline V gene. The CDR3 covers 16 residues. The DNA of the CDR3 is TGCGCCAGCAGCCAAGAAGGGACAGGGGTATTTCGCGAGCAGTACTTC. Amino acids: CASSQEGTGVFREQYF.